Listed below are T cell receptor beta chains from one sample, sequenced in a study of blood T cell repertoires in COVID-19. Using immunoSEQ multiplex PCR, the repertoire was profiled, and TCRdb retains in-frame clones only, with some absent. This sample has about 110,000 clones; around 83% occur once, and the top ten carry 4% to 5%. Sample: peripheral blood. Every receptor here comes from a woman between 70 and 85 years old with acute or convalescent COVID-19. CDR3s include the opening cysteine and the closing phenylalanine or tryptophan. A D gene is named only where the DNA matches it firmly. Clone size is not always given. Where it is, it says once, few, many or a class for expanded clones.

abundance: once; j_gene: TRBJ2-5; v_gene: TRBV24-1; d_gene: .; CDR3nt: TGTGCCACCAGTGATAGGCAGGGGCTGGAGACCCAGTACTTC; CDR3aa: CATSDRQGLETQYF
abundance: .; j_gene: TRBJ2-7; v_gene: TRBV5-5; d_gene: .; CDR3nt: TGTGCCAGCAGCACCCTCAACAGGGGAGGCTCCTACGAGCAGTACTTC; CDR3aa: CASSTLNRGGSYEQYF
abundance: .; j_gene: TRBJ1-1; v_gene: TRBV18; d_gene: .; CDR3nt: TGTGCCAGCTCACCAGGGGGCCTAAACACTGAAGCTTTCTTT; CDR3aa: CASSPGGLNTEAFF
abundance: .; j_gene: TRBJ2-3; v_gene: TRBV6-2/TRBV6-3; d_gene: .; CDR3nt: TGTGCCAGCAGTTCTTCATCAGGTTCGCTCAATACGCAGTATTTT; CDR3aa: CASSSSSGSLNTQYF
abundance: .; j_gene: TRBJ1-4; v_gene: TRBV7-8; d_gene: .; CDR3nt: TGTGCCAGCAGCGAGACTACAACTAATGAAAAACTGTTTTTT; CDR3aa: CASSETTTNEKLFF
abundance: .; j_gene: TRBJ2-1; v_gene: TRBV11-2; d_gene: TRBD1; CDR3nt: TGTGCCAGCAGCTTAGAGGGGACAGGGGGCGCGTATGAGCAGTTCTTC; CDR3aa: CASSLEGTGGAYEQFF
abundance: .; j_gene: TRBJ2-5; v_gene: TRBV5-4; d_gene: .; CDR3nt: TGTGCCAGCAGCTTGGCCCAGCCGGAGGCCCAGTACTTC; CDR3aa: CASSLAQPEAQYF
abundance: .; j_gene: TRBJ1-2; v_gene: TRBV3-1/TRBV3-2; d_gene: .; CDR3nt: TGTGCCAGCAGCCGACCCGGGGGAGACTATGGCTACACCTTC; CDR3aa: CASSRPGGDYGYTF
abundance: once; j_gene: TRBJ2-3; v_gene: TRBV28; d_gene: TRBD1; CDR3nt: TGTGCCAGCAGTCCCGGGGGGACAGGGGGCCGCTCTACGCAGTATTTT; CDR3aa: CASSPGGTGGRSTQYF
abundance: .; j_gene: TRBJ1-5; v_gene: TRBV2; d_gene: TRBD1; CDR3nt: TGTGCCAGCAGTGGGGGAGTTCCGGGACAGGGGGCGCGTCAGCCCCAGCATTTT; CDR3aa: CASSGGVPGQGARQPQHF
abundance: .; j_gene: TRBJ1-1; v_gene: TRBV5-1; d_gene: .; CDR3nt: TGCGCCAGCAGCTTGGAGGAGGGCACTGAAGCTTTCTTT; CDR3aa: CASSLEEGTEAFF
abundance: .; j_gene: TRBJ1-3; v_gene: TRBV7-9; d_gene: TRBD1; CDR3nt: TGTGCCAGCAGCTTAGACAGGGGCTTTGGAAACACCATATATTTT; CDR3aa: CASSLDRGFGNTIYF
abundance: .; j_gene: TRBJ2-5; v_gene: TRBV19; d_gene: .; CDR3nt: TGTGCCAGTAGTCCACGTCGGGGGGAGACCCAGTACTTC; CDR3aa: CASSPRRGETQYF
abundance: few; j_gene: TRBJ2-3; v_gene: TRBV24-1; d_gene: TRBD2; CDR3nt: TGTGCCACCAGTGACTACATGCAGACTAGCGGGAGTCGGGGAGATACGCAGTATTTT; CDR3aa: CATSDYMQTSGSRGDTQYF
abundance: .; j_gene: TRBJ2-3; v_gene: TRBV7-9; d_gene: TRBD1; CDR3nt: TGTGCCAGCAGCCTCACCGGGACAGGGGACGCAGATACGCAGTATTTT; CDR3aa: CASSLTGTGDADTQYF
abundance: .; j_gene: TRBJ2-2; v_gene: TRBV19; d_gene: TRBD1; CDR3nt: TGTGCCAGTAGTACAAGACAGGGGAGCACCGGGGAGCTGTTTTTT; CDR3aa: CASSTRQGSTGELFF
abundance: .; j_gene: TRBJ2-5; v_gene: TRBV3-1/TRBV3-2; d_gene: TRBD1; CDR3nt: TGTGCCAGCAGCCAAGGACAGGGTTTTGAGACCCAGTACTTC; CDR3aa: CASSQGQGFETQYF
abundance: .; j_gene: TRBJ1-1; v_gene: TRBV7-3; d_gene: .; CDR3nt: TGTGCCAGCAGCTTATGGGCGAGGAGGGGAAAAATGAACACTGAAGCTTTCTTT; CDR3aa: CASSLWARRGKMNTEAFF
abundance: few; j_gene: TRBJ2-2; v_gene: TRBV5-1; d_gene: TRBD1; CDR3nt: TGCGCCAGCAGGGCCGGGACAGGGAACACCGGGGAGCTGTTTTTT; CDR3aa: CASRAGTGNTGELFF
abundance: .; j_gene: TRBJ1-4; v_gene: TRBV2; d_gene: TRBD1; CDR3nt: TGTGCCAGCAGCCCCGAAAGGGACAGTCGGGGTTATCATGAAAAACTGTTTTTT; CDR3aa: CASSPERDSRGYHEKLFF
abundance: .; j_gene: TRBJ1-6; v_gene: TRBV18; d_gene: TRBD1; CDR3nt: TGTGCCAGCTCACCTACTCCTGGACAGGGGGCATTGAATTCACCCCTCCACTTT; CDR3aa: CASSPTPGQGALNSPLHF
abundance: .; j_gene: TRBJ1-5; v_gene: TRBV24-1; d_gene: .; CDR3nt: TGTGCCACCAGTGATAAGGGGACACTGGCCCAGCATTTT; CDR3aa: CATSDKGTLAQHF
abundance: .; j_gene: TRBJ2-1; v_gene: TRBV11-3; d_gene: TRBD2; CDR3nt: TGTGCCAGCAGCCCGGGACTAGCGGGAGGACAACTTACCTACAATGAGCAGTTCTTC; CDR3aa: CASSPGLAGGQLTYNEQFF
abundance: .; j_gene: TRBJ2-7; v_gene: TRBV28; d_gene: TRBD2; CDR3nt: TGTGCCAGCAGCCCCGCCGGGGGGTCAGTCTACGAGCAGTACTTC; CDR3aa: CASSPAGGSVYEQYF
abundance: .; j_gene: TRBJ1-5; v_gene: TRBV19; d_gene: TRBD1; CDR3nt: TGTGCCAGTAGTAGTGGACAGGGAAGGCGGCAGCCCCAGCATTTT; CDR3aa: CASSSGQGRRQPQHF
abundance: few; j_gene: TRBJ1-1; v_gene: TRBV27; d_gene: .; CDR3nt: TGTGCCAGCAGTTTACTAGGTGTGGGGGAGGTAGCTTTCTTT; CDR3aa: CASSLLGVGEVAFF
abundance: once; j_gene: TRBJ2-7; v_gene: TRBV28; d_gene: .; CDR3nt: TGTGCCAGCAGCACCCCCCAGCCTCACAGCCGCTACGAGCAGTACTTC; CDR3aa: CASSTPQPHSRYEQYF
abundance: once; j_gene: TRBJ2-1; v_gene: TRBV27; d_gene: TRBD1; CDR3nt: TGTGCCAGTAGAACTCCCGACAGGGGCCTTCCCTATTACAATGAGCAGTTCTTC; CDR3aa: CASRTPDRGLPYYNEQFF
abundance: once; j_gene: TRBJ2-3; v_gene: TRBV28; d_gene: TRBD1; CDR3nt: TGTGCCAGCAGGGGGACAGGGTTGATAGGTACGCAGTATTTT; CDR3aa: CASRGTGLIGTQYF
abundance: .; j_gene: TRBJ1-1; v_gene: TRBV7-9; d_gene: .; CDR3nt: TGTGCCAGCAGCTTAGCGAGTCAGGGAGGGACTGAAGCTTTCTTT; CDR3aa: CASSLASQGGTEAFF
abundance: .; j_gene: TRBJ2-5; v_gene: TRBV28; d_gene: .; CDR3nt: TGTGCCAGCAGTTCTAGGGAGACCCAGTACTTC; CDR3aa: CASSSRETQYF
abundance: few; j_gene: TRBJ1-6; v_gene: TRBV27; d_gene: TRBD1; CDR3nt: TGTGCCAGCAGTTCCCGGACCGGGACAGGGGGTAATTCACCCCTCCACTTT; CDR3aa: CASSSRTGTGGNSPLHF
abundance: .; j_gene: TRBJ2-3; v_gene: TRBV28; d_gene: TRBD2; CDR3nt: TGTGCCAGCAGTTTAGGCGGGGGGGCGGGCACAGATACGCAGTATTTT; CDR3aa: CASSLGGGAGTDTQYF
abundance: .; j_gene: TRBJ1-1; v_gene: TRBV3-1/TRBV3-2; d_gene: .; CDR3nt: TGTGCCACCCAGGGTGCTGGCACTGAAGCTTTCTTT; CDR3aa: CATQGAGTEAFF
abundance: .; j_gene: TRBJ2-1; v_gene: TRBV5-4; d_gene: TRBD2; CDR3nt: TGTGCCAGCAGCTTTATGGGGACTACCTCCAATGAGCAGTTCTTC; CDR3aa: CASSFMGTTSNEQFF
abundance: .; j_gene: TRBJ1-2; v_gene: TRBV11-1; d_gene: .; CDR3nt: TGTGCCAGCAGCCCCAGGGGCGAGGACTATGGCTACACCTTC; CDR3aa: CASSPRGEDYGYTF
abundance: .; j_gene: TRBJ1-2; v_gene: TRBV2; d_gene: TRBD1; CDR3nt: TGTGCCAGCAGTGATGCCCTGGAGGGGGCGAGGTACTATGGCTACACCTTC; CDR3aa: CASSDALEGARYYGYTF
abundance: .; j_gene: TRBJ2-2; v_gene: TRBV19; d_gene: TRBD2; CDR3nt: TGTGCCAGTAGTATAGGTCCATTTAGCGGGAGCGGTACCGGGGAGCTGTTTTTT; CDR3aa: CASSIGPFSGSGTGELFF
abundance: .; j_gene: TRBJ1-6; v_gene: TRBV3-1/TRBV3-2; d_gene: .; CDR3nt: TGTGCCAGCAGTCAGGGCCTCGGGAGATCACCCCTCCACTTT; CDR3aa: CASSQGLGRSPLHF
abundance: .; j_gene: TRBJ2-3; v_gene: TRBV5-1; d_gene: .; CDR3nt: TGCGCCAGCAGCCGGGACACAGCGGGGAGCACAGATACGCAGTATTTT; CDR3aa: CASSRDTAGSTDTQYF
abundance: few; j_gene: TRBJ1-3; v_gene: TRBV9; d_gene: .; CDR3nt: TGTGCCAGCAGCTCGCAGGGGCCCGACTCTGGAAACACCATATATTTT; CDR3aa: CASSSQGPDSGNTIYF
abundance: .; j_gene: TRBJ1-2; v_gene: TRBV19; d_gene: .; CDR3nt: TGTGCCAGTAGTATATCGGTCACTGGCTATGGCTACACCTTC; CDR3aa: CASSISVTGYGYTF
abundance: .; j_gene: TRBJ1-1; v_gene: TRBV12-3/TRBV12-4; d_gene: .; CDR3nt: TGTGCCAGCAGTTTAGTTTATGCTGAAGCTTTCTTT; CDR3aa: CASSLVYAEAFF
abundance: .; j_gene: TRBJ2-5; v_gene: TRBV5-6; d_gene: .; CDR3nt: TGTGCCAGCAGCTTGCCAGGGGGGAGCGAGACCCAGTACTTC; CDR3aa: CASSLPGGSETQYF
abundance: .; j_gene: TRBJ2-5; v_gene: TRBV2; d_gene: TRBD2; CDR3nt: TGTGCCAGCAAAGTGAGCGGGGGCCAAGAGACCCAGTACTTC; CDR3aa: CASKVSGGQETQYF
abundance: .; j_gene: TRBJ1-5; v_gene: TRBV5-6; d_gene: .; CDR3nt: TGTGCCAGCAGCTCCAGGGGCGGCGGCAATCAGCCCCAGCATTTT; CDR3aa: CASSSRGGGNQPQHF
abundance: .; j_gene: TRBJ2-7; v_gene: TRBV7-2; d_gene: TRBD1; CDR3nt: TGTGCCAGCAGCTTATCGACAGGGTACGAGCAGTACTTC; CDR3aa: CASSLSTGYEQYF
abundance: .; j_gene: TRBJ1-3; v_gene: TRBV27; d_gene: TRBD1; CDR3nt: TGTGCCAGCAGTCCCGGGACAGACTTTGGAAACACCATATATTTT; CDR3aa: CASSPGTDFGNTIYF
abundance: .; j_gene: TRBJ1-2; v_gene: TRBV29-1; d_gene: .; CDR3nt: TGCAGCCCATTCCCCCTCTGCGGGGGCTATGGCTACACCTTC; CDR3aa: CSPFPLCGGYGYTF
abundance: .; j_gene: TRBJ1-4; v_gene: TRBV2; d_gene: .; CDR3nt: TGTGCCAGCAGTGAAGGAGGAGGGATTAATGAAAAACTGTTTTTT; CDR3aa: CASSEGGGINEKLFF
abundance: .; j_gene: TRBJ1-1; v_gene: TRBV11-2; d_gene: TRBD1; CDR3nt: TGTGCCAGCAGCCAGCCCCGGACAGGGATCGTCTCTGAAGCTTTCTTT; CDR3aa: CASSQPRTGIVSEAFF